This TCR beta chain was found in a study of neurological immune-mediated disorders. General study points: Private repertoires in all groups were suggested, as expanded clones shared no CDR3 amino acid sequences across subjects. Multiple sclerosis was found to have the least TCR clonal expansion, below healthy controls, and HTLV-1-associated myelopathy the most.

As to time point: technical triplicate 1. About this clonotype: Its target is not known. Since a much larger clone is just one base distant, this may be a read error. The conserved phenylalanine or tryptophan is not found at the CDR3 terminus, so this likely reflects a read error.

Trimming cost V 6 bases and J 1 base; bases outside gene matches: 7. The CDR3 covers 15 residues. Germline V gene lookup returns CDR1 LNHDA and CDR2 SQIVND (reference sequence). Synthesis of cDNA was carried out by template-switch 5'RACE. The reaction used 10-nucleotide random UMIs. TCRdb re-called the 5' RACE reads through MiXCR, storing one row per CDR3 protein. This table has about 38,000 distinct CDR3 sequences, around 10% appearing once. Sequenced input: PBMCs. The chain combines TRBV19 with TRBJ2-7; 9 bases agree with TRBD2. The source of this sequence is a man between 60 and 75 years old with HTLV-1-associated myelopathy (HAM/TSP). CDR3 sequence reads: CASSLSGSLSYEQYL. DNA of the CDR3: TGTGCCAGTAGCCTTAGCGGGAGCCTTTCCTACGAGCAGTACCTC.